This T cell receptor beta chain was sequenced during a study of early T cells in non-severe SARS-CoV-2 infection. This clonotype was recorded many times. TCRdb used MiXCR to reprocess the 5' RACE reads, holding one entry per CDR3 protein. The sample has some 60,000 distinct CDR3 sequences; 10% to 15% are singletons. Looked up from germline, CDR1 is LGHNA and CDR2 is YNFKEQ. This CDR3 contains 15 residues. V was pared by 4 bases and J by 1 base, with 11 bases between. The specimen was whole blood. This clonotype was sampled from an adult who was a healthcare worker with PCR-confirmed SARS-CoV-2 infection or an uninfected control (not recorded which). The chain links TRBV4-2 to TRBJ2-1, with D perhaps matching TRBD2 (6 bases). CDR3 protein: CASSLERASYNEQFF. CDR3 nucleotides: TGTGCCAGCAGCCTTGAGCGGGCTTCCTACAATGAGCAGTTCTTC.